The 18 T cell receptor beta chains listed next were all sequenced from one sample in a study of shared clonotypes between healthy human individuals. Assay: immunoSEQ multiplex PCR; the TCRdb copy retains only in-frame clones and omits some. The profile shows about 980,000 clones, about 80% of them singletons. The sample taken for sequencing was memory CD4+ T cells sorted from blood. Subset defined: CD45RA-negative fraction. The receptors stem from a man younger than 35 in good health.

This clone was seen a single time. Here the CDR3 DNA reads TGCGCCAGCAGTGTAGGCAGCGGTGAGCAGTACTTC. Amino acid sequence: CASSVGSGEQYF. The chain uses TRBV10-1 and TRBJ2-7, with a possible D match to TRBD2 (5 bases). Germline loops: CDR1 WNHNN, CDR2 SYGVQD (reference sequence). CDR3 size: 12 residues. The V gene lost 4 bases and the J gene lost 7 bases, with 11 bases spanning the gap.

This clone has just a few counts. The V gene is TRBV9, the J gene TRBJ2-2; D call uncertain. The germline V gene encodes CDR1 SGDLS and CDR2 YYNGEE. This CDR3 is 12 amino acids long. Trimming took 7 bases from V and 1 from J, leaving 5 bases between them. CDR3 DNA sequence: TGTGCCAGCGGGTTGAACACCGGGGAGCTGTTTTTT. Residues: CASGLNTGELFF.

The chain employs TRBV30 and TRBJ2-2, with unresolved D. In germline, CDR1 is GTSNPN, CDR2 SVGIG (reference sequence). The CDR3 contains 13 residues. V lost 0 bases and J 6 bases, leaving 8 bases between the germline ends. CDR3 residues: CAWSVRVPGELFF. In DNA, the CDR3 is TGTGCCTGGAGTGTACGGGTCCCCGGGGAGCTGTTTTTT.

The J gene is TRBJ1-2, the V gene TRBV5-1; 8 bases fit TRBD1. The CDR3 is 14 residues long. V shed 4 bases and J 4 bases; nucleotides not matched to a gene: 6. Germline V gene sequence: CDR1 SGHRS, CDR2 YFSETQ. The CDR3 spells CASSATGDFYGYTF. CDR3 DNA: TGCGCCAGCAGCGCGACAGGGGATTTCTATGGCTACACCTTC.

The chain is built from TRBV2 and TRBJ1-2; D gene uncertain. The germline gives CDR1 SNHLY, CDR2 FYNNEI. The V gene lost 0 bases and the J gene lost 4 bases, with 9 bases spanning the gap. The CDR3 covers 14 residues. CDR3 coding DNA: TGTGCCAGCAGTGAAGCGGTGGGTGTCTATGGCTACACCTTC. Translating gives CASSEAVGVYGYTF.

A single count supports this clone. The chain links TRBV27 to TRBJ1-2, with D possibly matching TRBD1 (5 bases). In germline, CDR1 is MNHEY, CDR2 SMNVEV (reference sequence). The CDR3 sequence is 13 residues long. V was shortened by 5 bases and J by 8 bases, with 15 bases between the two germline ends. The CDR3: CASSGSQGRGYTF. The CDR3, as DNA: TGTGCCAGCAGTGGCAGCCAGGGTCGAGGCTACACCTTC.

This clone was counted a few times. This chain joins TRBV30 and TRBJ2-3; D might be TRBD1 or TRBD2, each matching 7 bases. The V end was cut by 3 bases, the J end by 3 bases, with 19 bases between. Germline V lookup: CDR1 GTSNPN, CDR2 SVGIG (reference sequence). The CDR3 covers 16 residues. The CDR3: CAWSREGGQRTDTQYF. In DNA, the CDR3 is TGTGCCTGGAGCAGGGAGGGGGGACAGAGAACAGATACGCAGTATTTT.

This clone has a single count. This chain joins TRBV28 and TRBJ2-2, with a possible D match to TRBD2 (5 bases). V lost 10 bases, J lost 5 bases, and 17 bases lay in between. This CDR3 has 14 residues. CDR1 is MDHEN, CDR2 SYDVKM, per germline. DNA of the CDR3: TGTGCCACCGCGGGCTCACCTCAAACCGGGGAGCTGTTTTTT. Its protein is CATAGSPQTGELFF.

To note about this clone: This sample also contains other DNA sequences that code for the same CDR3. This chain's CDR3 is CASSFISYEQYF. CDR3 coding DNA: TGTGCCAGCAGCTTTATAAGCTACGAGCAGTACTTC. The chain is built from TRBV7-2 and TRBJ2-7; no clear D gene. This CDR3 has 12 amino acids. Germline V CDR1 and CDR2: SGHTA, FQGNSA. The V end lost 3 bases, the J end lost 3 bases, and 6 bases lay between the germline ends.

The chain links TRBV21-1 to TRBJ2-7; TRBD1 was called by the table and not checked on the DNA. TRBV21-1 has pseudogene status. This CDR3 is built from 17 residues. The CDR3: CASSSGTGSSGSYEQYF. The CDR3 nucleotides read TGTGCCAGCAGCTCCGGGACAGGATCCTCCGGCTCCTACGAGCAGTACTTC.

V is TRBV6-6 and J is TRBJ1-5, with D possibly matching TRBD1 (5 bases). Germline-derived CDR1 and CDR2 are MNHNY and SVGAGI (reference sequence). Trimming pared 7 bases from V and 0 bases from J, leaving 13 bases between. This CDR3 region has 15 residues. CDR3 DNA sequence: TGTGCCAGCACTACCAGGGACTTTAGCAATCAGCCCCAGCATTTT. Translation: CASTTRDFSNQPQHF.

A single count supports this clone. The V gene is TRBV10-3, the J gene TRBJ1-3, with 9 bases identical to TRBD1. V trimming: 7 bases; J trimming: 4 bases; junction bases outside the gene matches: 5. CDR1 and CDR2 (germline): ENHRY, SYGVKD. The CDR3 contains 14 residues. The CDR3 coding sequence is TGTGCCATCACCACTACAGGGGGCGGAAACACCATATATTTT. Translating gives CAITTTGGGNTIYF.

Turning to this clone: The same CDR3 is also encoded by other DNA sequences in this sample. V gene TRBV2 combines with J gene TRBJ1-1; no definite D call. The CDR3 is 14 amino acids. The ends were cut back, 1 base at V and 0 bases at J, with 6 bases in the middle. Germline lookup yields CDR1 SNHLY and CDR2 FYNNEI. The CDR3 protein is CASSEGVLNTEAFF. The CDR3 bases are TGTGCCAGCAGTGAAGGGGTTTTGAACACTGAAGCTTTCTTT.

This chain links TRBV18 with TRBJ1-1; D unresolved. CDR1 and CDR2 (germline): KGHSH, LQKENI. The CDR3 loop spans 14 amino acids. V shed 5 bases and J shed 4 bases, with 14 bases lying between them. The CDR3 here is CASSGQAASTEAFF. The CDR3 region has the DNA TGTGCCAGCTCAGGCCAGGCGGCTAGCACTGAAGCTTTCTTT.

V and J are TRBV5-1 and TRBJ2-7; D perhaps matches TRBD1 (5 bases). Trimming shortened V by 4 bases and J by 1 base, and 9 bases separated the two germline ends. Germline V CDR1 and CDR2: SGHRS, YFSETQ. The CDR3 is 13 amino acids. For the CDR3, the DNA is TGCGCCAGCAGCCTGACAGTTTCCTACGAGCAGTACTTC. Protein product: CASSLTVSYEQYF. The whole variable domain, remainder taken from reference TRBV5-1 and TRBJ2-7, is KAGVTQTPRYLIKTRGQQVTLSCSPISGHRSVSWYQQTPGQGLQFLFEYFSETQRNKGNFPGRFSGRQFSNSRSEMNVSTLELGDSALYLCASSLTVSYEQYFGPGTRLTVT.

The gene calls are TRBV30 and TRBJ1-6; 7 bases line up with TRBD1. After removal of 2 bases from V and 6 bases from J, the junction contained 4 bases not matched to a gene. CDR1 is GTSNPN, CDR2 SVGIG, per germline (reference sequence). This CDR3 is 14 amino acids long. The CDR3 DNA is TGTGCCTGGAGTCTAGGACAGGCTAATTCACCCCTCCACTTT. Amino acids: CAWSLGQANSPLHF. The full variable domain, with the rest looked up from reference TRBV30 and TRBJ1-6, is SQTIHQWPATLVQPVGSPLSLECTVEGTSNPNLYWYRQAAGRGLQLLFYSVGIGQISSEVPQNLSASRPQDRQFILSSKKLLLSDSGFYLCAWSLGQANSPLHFGNGTRLTVT.

A remark on this clone: The same CDR3 can be traced to other DNA sequences in this sample. The chain combines TRBV13 with TRBJ2-6; no clear D. CDR1 and CDR2 (germline): PRHDT, FYEKMQ (reference sequence). V lost 5 bases, J lost 1 base, and 6 bases lay in between. The CDR3 sequence is 14 residues long. CDR3: CASSPDSGANVLTF. The CDR3 nucleotides are TGTGCCAGCAGCCCTGATTCTGGGGCCAACGTCCTGACTTTC.

This clone was seen more than once but under ten times. V gene TRBV7-3 combines with J gene TRBJ1-5, with D hard to call. The V end was cut by 2 bases, the J end by 4 bases, with 27 bases between. Germline V gene data show CDR1 as SGHTA and CDR2 as FQGTGA. The CDR3 is 20 amino acids. The CDR3 here is CASSLSHRYKGLRRNQPQHF. In nucleotides, the CDR3 is TGTGCCAGCAGCTTATCGCATCGGTACAAAGGTCTTCGGCGGAATCAGCCCCAGCATTTT.